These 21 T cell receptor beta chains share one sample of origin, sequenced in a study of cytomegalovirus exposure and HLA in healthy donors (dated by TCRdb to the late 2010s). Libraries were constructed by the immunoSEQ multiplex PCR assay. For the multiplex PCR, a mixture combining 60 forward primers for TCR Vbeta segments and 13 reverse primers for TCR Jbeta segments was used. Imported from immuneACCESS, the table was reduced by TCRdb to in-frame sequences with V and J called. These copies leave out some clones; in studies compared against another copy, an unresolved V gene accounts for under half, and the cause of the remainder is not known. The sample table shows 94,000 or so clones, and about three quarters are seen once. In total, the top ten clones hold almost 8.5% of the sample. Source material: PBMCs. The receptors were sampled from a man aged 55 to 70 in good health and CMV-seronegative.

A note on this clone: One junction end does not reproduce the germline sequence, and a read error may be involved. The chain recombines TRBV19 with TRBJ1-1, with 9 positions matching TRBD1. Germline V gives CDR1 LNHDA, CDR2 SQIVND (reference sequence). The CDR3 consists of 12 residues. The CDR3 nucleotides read TGTGCCAGTACTGCACAGGGGGCTGAGGCTTTCTTT. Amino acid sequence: CASTAQGAEAFF.

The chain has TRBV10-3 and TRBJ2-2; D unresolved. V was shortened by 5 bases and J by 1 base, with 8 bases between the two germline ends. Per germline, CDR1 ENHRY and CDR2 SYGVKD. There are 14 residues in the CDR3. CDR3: CAISLAENTGELFF. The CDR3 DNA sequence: TGTGCCATCAGTCTGGCGGAGAACACCGGGGAGCTGTTTTTT.

CDR3 protein: CASKIGGVNTEAFF. The CDR3 nucleotides are TGTGCCAGCAAGATAGGGGGTGTCAACACTGAAGCTTTCTTT. The gene calls are TRBV28 and TRBJ1-1; D perhaps matches TRBD1 (6 bases). There are 14 residues in the CDR3. From germline, CDR1 is MDHEN and CDR2 SYDVKM. V gave up 7 bases and J gave up 2 bases, with 14 bases separating them.

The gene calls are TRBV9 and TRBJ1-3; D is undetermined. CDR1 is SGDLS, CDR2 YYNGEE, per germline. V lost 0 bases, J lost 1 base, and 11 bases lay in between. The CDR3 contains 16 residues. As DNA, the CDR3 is TGTGCCAGCAGCGTAGATCCGGGTGTGTCTGGAAACACCATATATTTT. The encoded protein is CASSVDPGVSGNTIYF.

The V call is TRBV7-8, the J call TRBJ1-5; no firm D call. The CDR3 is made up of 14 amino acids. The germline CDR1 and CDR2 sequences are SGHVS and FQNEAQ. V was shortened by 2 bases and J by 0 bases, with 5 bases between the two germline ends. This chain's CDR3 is CASSLFGSNQPQHF. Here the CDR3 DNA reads TGTGCCAGCAGCTTATTCGGTAGCAATCAGCCCCAGCATTTT.

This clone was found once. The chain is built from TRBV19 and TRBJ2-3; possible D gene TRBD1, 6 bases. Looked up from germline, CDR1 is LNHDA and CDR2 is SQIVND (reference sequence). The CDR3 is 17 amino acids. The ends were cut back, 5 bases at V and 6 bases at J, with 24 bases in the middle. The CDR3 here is CASSSPPGRGFDDTQYF. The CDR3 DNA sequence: TGTGCCAGTAGTTCCCCCCCGGGCAGGGGATTTGACGATACGCAGTATTTT. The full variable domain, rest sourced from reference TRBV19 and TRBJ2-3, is DGGITQSPKYLFRKEGQNVTLSCEQNLNHDAMYWYRQDPGQGLRLIYYSQIVNDFQKGDIAEGYSVSREKKESFPLTVTSAQKNPTAFYLCASSSPPGRGFDDTQYFGPGTRLTVL.

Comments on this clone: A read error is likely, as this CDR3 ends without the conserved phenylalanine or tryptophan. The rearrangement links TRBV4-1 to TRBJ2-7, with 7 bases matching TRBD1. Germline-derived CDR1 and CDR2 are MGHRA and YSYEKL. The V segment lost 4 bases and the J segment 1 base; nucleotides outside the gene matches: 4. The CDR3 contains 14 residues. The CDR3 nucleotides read TGCGCCAGCAGCCTCCGGGACAGTTCCTACGAGCAGTACCTC. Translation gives CASSLRDSSYEQYL.

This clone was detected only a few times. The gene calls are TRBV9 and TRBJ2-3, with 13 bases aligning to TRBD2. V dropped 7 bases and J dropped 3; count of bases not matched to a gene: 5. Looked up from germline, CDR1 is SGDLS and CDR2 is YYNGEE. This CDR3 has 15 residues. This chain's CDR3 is CASAWTSGGTDTQYF. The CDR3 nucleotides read TGTGCCAGCGCCTGGACTAGCGGGGGTACAGATACGCAGTATTTT.

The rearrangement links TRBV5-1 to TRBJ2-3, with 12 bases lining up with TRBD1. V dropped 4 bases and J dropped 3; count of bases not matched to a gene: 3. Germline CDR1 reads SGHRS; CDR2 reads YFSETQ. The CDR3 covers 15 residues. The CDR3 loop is CASSVGQGATDTQYF. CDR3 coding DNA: TGCGCCAGCAGCGTGGGACAGGGGGCGACAGATACGCAGTATTTT.

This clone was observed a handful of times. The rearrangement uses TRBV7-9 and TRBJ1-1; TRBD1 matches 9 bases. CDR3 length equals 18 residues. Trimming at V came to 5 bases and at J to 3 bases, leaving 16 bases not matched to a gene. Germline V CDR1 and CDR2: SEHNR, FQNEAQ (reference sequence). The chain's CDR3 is CASSHPEGTGGWYTEAFF. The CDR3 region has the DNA TGTGCCAGCAGCCATCCGGAGGGAACAGGGGGCTGGTACACTGAAGCTTTCTTT.

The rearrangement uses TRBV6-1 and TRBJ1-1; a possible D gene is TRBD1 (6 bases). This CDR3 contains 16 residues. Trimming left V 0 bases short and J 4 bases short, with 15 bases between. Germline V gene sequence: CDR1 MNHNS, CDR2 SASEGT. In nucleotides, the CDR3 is TGTGCCAGCAGTGAAGCTTTACAGGGTTGGGGCACTGAAGCTTTCTTT. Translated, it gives CASSEALQGWGTEAFF.

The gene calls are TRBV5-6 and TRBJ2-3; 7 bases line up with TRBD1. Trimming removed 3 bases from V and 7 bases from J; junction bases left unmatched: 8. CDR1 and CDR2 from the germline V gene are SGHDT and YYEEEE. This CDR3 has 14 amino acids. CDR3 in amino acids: CASSSQGTPYTQYF. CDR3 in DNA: TGTGCCAGCAGCTCACAGGGGACCCCTTATACGCAGTATTTT.

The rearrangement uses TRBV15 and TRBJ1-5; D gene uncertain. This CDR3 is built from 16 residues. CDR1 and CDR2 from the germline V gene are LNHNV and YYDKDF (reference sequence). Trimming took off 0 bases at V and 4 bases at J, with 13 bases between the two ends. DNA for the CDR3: TGTGCCACCAGCAGAGATGCGGTCCAAGAGAATCAGCCCCAGCATTTT. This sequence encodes CATSRDAVQENQPQHF.

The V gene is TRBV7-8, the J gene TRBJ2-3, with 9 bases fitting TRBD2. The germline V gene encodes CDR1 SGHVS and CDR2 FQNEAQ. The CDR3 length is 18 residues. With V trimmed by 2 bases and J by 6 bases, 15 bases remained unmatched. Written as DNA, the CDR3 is TGTGCCAGCAGCTTACGGGGTGCCGGGACTAGCTCAAGGGATACGCAGTATTTT. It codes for CASSLRGAGTSSRDTQYF. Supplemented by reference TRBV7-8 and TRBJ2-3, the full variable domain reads GAGVSQSPRYKVAKRGQDVALRCDPISGHVSLFWYQQALGQGPEFLTYFQNEAQLDKSGLPSDRFFAERPEGSVSTLKIQRTQQEDSAVYLCASSLRGAGTSSRDTQYFGPGTRLTVL.

The CDR3 coding sequence is TGTGCCAGCAGTTCGCCGGGACAGGGGGACGAGCAGTACTTC. Encoded protein: CASSSPGQGDEQYF. The chain couples TRBV6-5 to TRBJ2-7; 11 bases align to TRBD1. Germline CDR1 and CDR2: MNHEY and SVGAGI. The V gene end was trimmed by 4 bases and the J gene end by 5 bases; junction bases not matched to a gene: 4. The CDR3 is made up of 14 amino acids.

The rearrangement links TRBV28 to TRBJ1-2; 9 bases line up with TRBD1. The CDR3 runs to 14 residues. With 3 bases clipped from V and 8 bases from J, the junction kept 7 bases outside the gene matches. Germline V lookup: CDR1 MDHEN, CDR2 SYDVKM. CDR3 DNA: TGTGCCAGCAGTTTTTGGGGACAGGGTCAGGGCTACACCTTC. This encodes CASSFWGQGQGYTF.

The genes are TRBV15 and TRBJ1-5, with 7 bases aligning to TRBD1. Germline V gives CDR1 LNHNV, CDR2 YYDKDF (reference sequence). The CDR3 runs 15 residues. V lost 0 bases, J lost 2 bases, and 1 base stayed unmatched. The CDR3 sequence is CATSRDGTGNQPQHF. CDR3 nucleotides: TGTGCCACCAGCAGAGATGGGACAGGCAATCAGCCCCAGCATTTT.

CDR3 DNA sequence: TGTGCCAGCTCACCGGGGCGGGGCGATTCACCCCTCCACTTT. It translates to CASSPGRGDSPLHF. The chain employs TRBV18 and TRBJ1-6; D is possibly TRBD1 (5 bases). The CDR3 runs 14 residues. Between the trimmed V and J ends, which lost 3 bases and 8 bases, there was a span of 11 bases. Germline CDR1 is KGHSH and CDR2 is LQKENI. Full variable domain (remainder filled in from reference TRBV18 and TRBJ1-6): NAGVMQNPRHLVRRRGQEARLRCSPMKGHSHVYWYRQLPEEGLKFMVYLQKENIIDESGMPKERFSAEFPKEGPSILRIQQVVRGDSAAYFCASSPGRGDSPLHFGNGTRLTVT.

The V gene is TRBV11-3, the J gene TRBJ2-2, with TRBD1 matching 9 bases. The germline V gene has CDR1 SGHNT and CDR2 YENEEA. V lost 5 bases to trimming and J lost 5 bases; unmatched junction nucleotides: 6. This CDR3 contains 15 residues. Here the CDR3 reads CASSARDRATGELFF. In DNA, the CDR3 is TGTGCCAGCAGCGCCCGGGACAGGGCTACCGGGGAGCTGTTTTTT.

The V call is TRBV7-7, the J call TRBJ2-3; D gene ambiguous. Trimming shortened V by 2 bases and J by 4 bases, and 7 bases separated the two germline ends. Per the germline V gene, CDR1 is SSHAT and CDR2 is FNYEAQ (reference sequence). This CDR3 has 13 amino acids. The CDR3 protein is CASSLSVADTQYF. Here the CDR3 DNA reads TGTGCCAGCAGCTTATCGGTCGCAGATACGCAGTATTTT.

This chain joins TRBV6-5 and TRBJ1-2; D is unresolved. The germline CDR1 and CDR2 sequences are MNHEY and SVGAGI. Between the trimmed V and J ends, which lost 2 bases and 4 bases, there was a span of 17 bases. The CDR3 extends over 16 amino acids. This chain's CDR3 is CASSYSSALHAYGYTF. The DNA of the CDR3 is TGTGCCAGCAGTTACAGCTCCGCCCTCCACGCCTATGGCTACACCTTC.